Here is one TCR beta chain with its context. The data stem from a study of shared T cell receptors in the human thymus. Produced via immunoSEQ multiplex PCR; TCRdb's table is partial and in-frame only. This table holds under 850,000 clones, 88% found once. V was shortened by 5 bases and J by 1 base, with 8 bases between the two germline ends. The CDR3 runs to 13 residues. In germline, CDR1 is SGHNT, CDR2 YENEEA. The data also belong to a second study, concerning human thymus T cells.

This receptor was identified in a boy under two years old with a congenital heart defect. The sequenced sample was thymocytes. J is TRBJ2-5 and V is TRBV11-3; D remains ambiguous. In DNA form, the CDR3 reads TGTGCCAGCAGCCTCCGGTTCCAAGAGACCCAGTACTTC. Translation: CASSLRFQETQYF.